This is a list of T cell receptor beta chains from one sample in a study of graft-versus-host responses after intestinal transplantation. The assay was immunoSEQ multiplex PCR, and TCRdb's table has in-frame clones only and misses some. The sample holds tens of thousands of clones, 90% to 95% seen once. These receptors' antigens are unknown. Source: unstimulated CD8+ T cells sorted from spleen or lymph node cells, taken before intestinal transplant. The receptors shown here come from a human donor who received an intestinal transplant. CDR3s leave out the opening cysteine and the closing phenylalanine or tryptophan. A row's size may be missing; if present it is once, few, many or a size class.

J gene: TRBJ1-6; CDR3 length: 14; V gene: TRBV7-2; clone size: NA; CDR3 protein: ASSPPARTGNSPLH
J gene: TRBJ2-7; CDR3 length: 12; V gene: TRBV7-9; clone size: few; CDR3 protein: ASSLTGSRYEQY
J gene: TRBJ2-3; CDR3 length: 12; V gene: TRBV6-1; clone size: NA; CDR3 protein: ASSWRGSTDTQY
J gene: TRBJ2-1; CDR3 length: 14; V gene: TRBV28; clone size: NA; CDR3 protein: ASTTLREPPYNEQF
J gene: TRBJ2-7; CDR3 length: 13; V gene: TRBV7-9; clone size: NA; CDR3 protein: ASSLAGRGPGEQY
J gene: TRBJ1-2; CDR3 length: 12; V gene: TRBV5-6; clone size: NA; CDR3 protein: ASSLGGQNYGYT
J gene: TRBJ2-1; CDR3 length: 12; V gene: TRBV18; clone size: NA; CDR3 protein: ASSPTSGYNEQF
J gene: TRBJ2-2; CDR3 length: 10; V gene: TRBV5-1; clone size: NA; CDR3 protein: ASSLTGGELF
J gene: TRBJ2-7; CDR3 length: 12; V gene: TRBV5-6; clone size: NA; CDR3 protein: ASSHRDRAYEQY
J gene: TRBJ2-7; CDR3 length: 13; V gene: TRBV4-3; clone size: NA; CDR3 protein: ASSPGLAGGYEQY
J gene: TRBJ2-5; CDR3 length: 11; V gene: TRBV6-5; clone size: NA; CDR3 protein: ASSLSGLETQY
J gene: TRBJ1-2; CDR3 length: 13; V gene: TRBV5-1; clone size: NA; CDR3 protein: ASSGTGGLSYGYT
J gene: TRBJ1-5; CDR3 length: 13; V gene: TRBV4-1; clone size: NA; CDR3 protein: ASSQDSRGNQPQH
J gene: TRBJ1-1; CDR3 length: 15; V gene: TRBV7-9; clone size: NA; CDR3 protein: ASSSWRLPQSNTEAF
J gene: TRBJ2-5; CDR3 length: 11; V gene: TRBV4-1; clone size: NA; CDR3 protein: ASSLTGKETQY
J gene: TRBJ2-5; CDR3 length: 12; V gene: TRBV9; clone size: NA; CDR3 protein: ASSVGPSKETQY
J gene: TRBJ2-2; CDR3 length: 13; V gene: TRBV9; clone size: NA; CDR3 protein: ASSVTGQNTGELF
J gene: TRBJ2-7; CDR3 length: 16; V gene: TRBV5-1; clone size: NA; CDR3 protein: ASSLGWGEAPESYEQY
J gene: TRBJ1-1; CDR3 length: 8; V gene: TRBV6-1; clone size: NA; CDR3 protein: ASISTEAF
J gene: TRBJ1-2; CDR3 length: 11; V gene: TRBV19; clone size: NA; CDR3 protein: ASSAKGFDGYT
J gene: TRBJ2-7; CDR3 length: 13; V gene: TRBV19; clone size: NA; CDR3 protein: ASSIATSGSYEQY
J gene: TRBJ1-4; CDR3 length: 13; V gene: TRBV4-1; clone size: NA; CDR3 protein: ASSQVNRENEKLF
J gene: TRBJ1-2; CDR3 length: 16; V gene: TRBV7-2; clone size: few; CDR3 protein: ASSLDVAGDRTNYGYT
J gene: NA; CDR3 length: 11; V gene: TRBV28; clone size: NA; CDR3 protein: ASSLKGGDEQY
J gene: TRBJ1-3; CDR3 length: 10; V gene: TRBV19; clone size: once; CDR3 protein: ASSQGIFAIY
J gene: TRBJ2-7; CDR3 length: 12; V gene: TRBV4-1; clone size: NA; CDR3 protein: ASSQVGSSYEQY
J gene: TRBJ2-3; CDR3 length: 13; V gene: TRBV30; clone size: NA; CDR3 protein: AWSQDRGWTDTQY
J gene: TRBJ2-3; CDR3 length: 12; V gene: TRBV27; clone size: NA; CDR3 protein: ASRLAGETDTQY
J gene: TRBJ2-7; CDR3 length: 14; V gene: TRBV28; clone size: NA; CDR3 protein: ASSRRFGGRTYEQY
J gene: TRBJ2-1; CDR3 length: 17; V gene: TRBV6-1; clone size: NA; CDR3 protein: ASSERGLAGGRSYNEQF
J gene: TRBJ2-7; CDR3 length: 12; V gene: TRBV9; clone size: NA; CDR3 protein: ASSVGGEGYEQY
J gene: TRBJ2-7; CDR3 length: 13; V gene: TRBV18; clone size: NA; CDR3 protein: ASSPDQDRYYEQY
J gene: TRBJ1-5; CDR3 length: 11; V gene: TRBV4-1; clone size: few; CDR3 protein: ASSQSDRDAQH
J gene: TRBJ2-3; CDR3 length: 14; V gene: TRBV7-6; clone size: NA; CDR3 protein: ASSPREGQGANTQY
J gene: TRBJ1-2; CDR3 length: 14; V gene: TRBV4-1; clone size: once; CDR3 protein: ASSQAKGQPNYGYT
J gene: TRBJ2-7; CDR3 length: 12; V gene: TRBV18; clone size: NA; CDR3 protein: ASSADSYTYEQY
J gene: TRBJ2-5; CDR3 length: 13; V gene: TRBV14; clone size: NA; CDR3 protein: ASSQHSTGVETQY
J gene: TRBJ2-1; CDR3 length: 10; V gene: TRBV14; clone size: once; CDR3 protein: ASSRGAPEQF
J gene: TRBJ1-4; CDR3 length: 15; V gene: TRBV30; clone size: NA; CDR3 protein: AWSDYRGPATNEKLF
J gene: TRBJ1-5; CDR3 length: 12; V gene: TRBV5-6; clone size: NA; CDR3 protein: ASSLRTGDQPQH
J gene: TRBJ2-7; CDR3 length: 11; V gene: TRBV7-9; clone size: NA; CDR3 protein: ASSSDGAYEQY
J gene: TRBJ2-3; CDR3 length: 14; V gene: TRBV7-9; clone size: NA; CDR3 protein: ASSAPTGHFTDTQY
J gene: TRBJ1-1; CDR3 length: 13; V gene: TRBV10-3; clone size: NA; CDR3 protein: AINTQGASNTEAF
J gene: TRBJ2-2; CDR3 length: 14; V gene: TRBV19; clone size: NA; CDR3 protein: ASSVWTSGYTGELF
J gene: TRBJ2-2; CDR3 length: 15; V gene: TRBV10-2; clone size: once; CDR3 protein: ASSESGLEVNTGELF
J gene: TRBJ2-1; CDR3 length: 10; V gene: TRBV19; clone size: once; CDR3 protein: ASGNYGTGPF
J gene: TRBJ2-7; CDR3 length: 11; V gene: TRBV6-1; clone size: few; CDR3 protein: ASSSRTPYEQY
J gene: TRBJ2-2; CDR3 length: 14; V gene: TRBV5-1; clone size: once; CDR3 protein: ASSINQGGATGELF
J gene: TRBJ2-2; CDR3 length: 13; V gene: TRBV9; clone size: NA; CDR3 protein: ASSPQGPNTGELF
J gene: TRBJ2-7; CDR3 length: 14; V gene: TRBV27; clone size: NA; CDR3 protein: ASSLPTSGSLWEQY
J gene: TRBJ2-1; CDR3 length: 11; V gene: TRBV4-1; clone size: NA; CDR3 protein: ASSHVRNNEQF
J gene: TRBJ2-3; CDR3 length: 13; V gene: TRBV15; clone size: NA; CDR3 protein: ATSSTSGGQDTQY
J gene: TRBJ2-7; CDR3 length: 12; V gene: TRBV27; clone size: NA; CDR3 protein: ASSPTSGSYEQY
J gene: TRBJ2-3; CDR3 length: 11; V gene: TRBV7-9; clone size: few; CDR3 protein: ASSFQGADTQY
J gene: TRBJ2-3; CDR3 length: 14; V gene: TRBV28; clone size: NA; CDR3 protein: ASSFVAGFTEDTQY
J gene: TRBJ1-2; CDR3 length: 12; V gene: TRBV7-9; clone size: NA; CDR3 protein: ASRRGTDLYGYT
J gene: TRBJ2-1; CDR3 length: 13; V gene: TRBV5-1; clone size: NA; CDR3 protein: ASYDSGRADNEQF
J gene: TRBJ2-4; CDR3 length: 12; V gene: TRBV7-2; clone size: NA; CDR3 protein: ASSSRDTENIQY
J gene: TRBJ1-2; CDR3 length: 13; V gene: TRBV6-1; clone size: NA; CDR3 protein: ASSELDNANYGYT
J gene: TRBJ2-7; CDR3 length: 9; V gene: TRBV30; clone size: NA; CDR3 protein: AWSPSYEQY